Following are 9 T cell receptor beta chains from one sample sequenced in a study of T cell repertoires in cytomegalovirus infection (dated by TCRdb to about 2019). For these TCRs, the target antigens are not known. Reads for this sample came from an Illumina HiSeq 1500. Through fastp at Q25 and MiXCR, TCRdb rebuilt clones from the public reads, retaining in-frame beta chains. Each CDR3 protein gets just one entry, which takes the most common genes and DNA from the rows behind it. Present in this sample are about 920,000 distinct CDR3 sequences, roughly 31% of which were seen just once. The ten largest clones capture roughly 13% of the sample. This specimen's treatment or condition label, interpreted: in vitro stimulation with specific CMV peptide epitopes to enrich CMV-specific T cells. Source: cultured CD8+ T cells from PBMCs, taken from culture after CMV antigen stimulation. The source is a human donor in good health (CMV status not recorded). Some clones in this sample may be carry-over from other donors' samples.

CDR3 bases: TGTGCCAGCAAAAACAGGGCTAGTAACAATCAGCCCCAGCATTTT. Encoded protein: CASKNRASNNQPQHF. The chain combines TRBV6-1 with TRBJ1-5; TRBD1 is a possible D gene (6 bases). In germline, CDR1 is MNHNS, CDR2 SASEGT. This CDR3 spans 15 amino acids. Trimming shortened V by 7 bases and J by 3 bases, and 16 bases separated the two germline ends.

This clonotype has just a few counts. The CDR3 DNA reads TGTGCCAGCAGTGAAGTTGGAGTTGGCCGGGGAGGGGCTTATCAGCCCCAGCATTTT. This sequence encodes CASSEVGVGRGGAYQPQHF. The chain couples TRBV2 to TRBJ1-5; D may be TRBD1 (5 bases). CDR1 and CDR2 (germline): SNHLY, FYNNEI. CDR3 length: 19 residues. V lost 1 base to trimming and J lost 5 bases, with 24 bases between them. Full variable domain (rest looked up from reference TRBV2 and TRBJ1-5): EPEVTQTPSHQVTQMGQEVILRCVPISNHLYFYWYRQILGQKVEFLVSFYNNEISEKSEIFDDQFSVERPDGSNFTLKIRSTKLEDSAMYFCASSEVGVGRGGAYQPQHFGDGTRLSIL.

The rearrangement joins TRBV27 to TRBJ2-4; no clear D. The CDR3 length is 17 residues. V dropped 4 bases and J dropped 0 bases, with 16 bases sitting between them. Germline V gives CDR1 MNHEY, CDR2 SMNVEV (reference sequence). The CDR3 sequence: CASSSTEVVSAKNIQYF. CDR3 coding DNA: TGTGCCAGCAGTTCGACCGAGGTCGTCTCAGCCAAAAACATTCAGTACTTC.

The table lists this clonotype with a few counts. Relative to the germline gene, one junction end is altered; a read error may explain this. The chain joins TRBV19 to TRBJ1-4, with a possible D match to TRBD1 (6 bases). The CDR3 covers 14 residues. Germline CDR1 reads LNHDA; CDR2 reads SQIVND (reference sequence). The CDR3 nucleotides read TGTGCCAGTAGTCGAAGACAGGCTAACGAAAAACTGTTTTTT. Its protein product is CASSRRQANEKLFF.

The V call is TRBV28, the J call TRBJ2-1; D uncertain. CDR3 length: 14 residues. Germline V CDR1 and CDR2: MDHEN, SYDVKM. Trimming removed 7 bases at V and 5 bases at J, with 15 bases between. Written as DNA, the CDR3 is TGTGCCAGCAAGTCTGCGGAAGGTAACAATGAGCAGTTCTTC. Amino acids: CASKSAEGNNEQFF.

CDR3 DNA sequence: TGTGCCAGCAGTTTAGCCACCCGGAAAGAGACCCAGTACTTC. This translates into CASSLATRKETQYF. The gene calls are TRBV27 and TRBJ2-5; D gene ambiguous. The CDR3 is made up of 14 amino acids. With 2 bases removed from V and 3 bases from J, the gap between germline ends came to 10 bases. The germline V gene has CDR1 MNHEY and CDR2 SMNVEV (reference sequence).

This clonotype was seen only a few times. The CDR3 sequence is CASSFRPEQPQHF. CDR3 coding DNA: TGTGCCAGCAGTTTCCGGCCAGAGCAGCCCCAGCATTTT. The chain couples TRBV27 to TRBJ1-5, with D uncertain. From germline, CDR1 is MNHEY and CDR2 SMNVEV (reference sequence). V lost 3 bases to trimming and J lost 7 bases, with 10 bases between them. The CDR3 extends over 13 amino acids.

The chain uses TRBV15 and TRBJ2-2; D is undetermined. Trimming shortened V by 0 bases and J by 13 bases, and 21 bases separated the two germline ends. CDR3 length: 16 amino acids. Germline V gives CDR1 LNHNV, CDR2 YYDKDF (reference sequence). CDR3 protein: CATSRDYGGGFRGLFF. The CDR3 nucleotides are TGTGCCACCAGCAGAGATTATGGCGGTGGTTTTCGAGGGCTGTTTTTT.

V and J are TRBV2 and TRBJ2-7; TRBD1 might be the D (6 bases). Germline lookup yields CDR1 SNHLY and CDR2 FYNNEI. CDR3 length equals 12 residues. With 10 bases removed from V and 0 bases from J, the gap between germline ends came to 10 bases. The CDR3 here is CATKTGSYEQYF. Here the CDR3 DNA reads TGTGCCACCAAGACAGGCTCCTACGAGCAGTACTTC. Full variable domain (remainder filled in from reference TRBV2 and TRBJ2-7): EPEVTQTPSHQVTQMGQEVILRCVPISNHLYFYWYRQILGQKVEFLVSFYNNEISEKSEIFDDQFSVERPDGSNFTLKIRSTKLEDSAMYFCATKTGSYEQYFGPGTRLTVT.